This T cell receptor beta chain was sequenced in a study of response to subunit inactivated influenza vaccine. TCRdb reprocessed the RT-PCR reads via MiXCR and lists one record per CDR3 protein. The table has 550,000 to 800,000 distinct CDR3 sequences, approximately 15% seen once. In this sample, this clonotype turned up a few times. What it binds is not known. Study observations and caveats: Researchers suggested that each seasonal influenza vaccination recruits few new T cells.

V was cut by 6 bases and J by 1 base, with 12 bases left in between. The CDR3 extends over 15 amino acids. This chain links TRBV12-3 or TRBV12-4 with TRBJ2-2, with D hard to call. Sequencing used PBMCs from blood, obtained approximately 15 days before vaccination. The receptor was derived from a man in his fifties who received an inactivated influenza vaccine. In DNA form, the CDR3 reads TGTGCCAGCAGCCGGAACGGGCAGAACACCGGGGAGCTGTTTTTT. Amino acid sequence: CASSRNGQNTGELFF.